This T cell receptor beta chain came from a study of T cells in localized non-small cell lung cancer. There are 13 residues in the CDR3. V gave up 4 bases and J gave up 7 bases; unmatched junction bases: 5. Germline lookup yields CDR1 SGDLS and CDR2 YYNGEE. The sample holds a few counts of this clone. Antigen unknown. Some clones are missing from TCRdb's copy, which holds only in-frame ones; the method was immunoSEQ multiplex PCR. In the table there are some 5,600 clones, 55% of which are singletons. Study-wide results and limits: Uninvolved adjacent lung had more T cell clonality than any other tissue, topping tumor. Sequencing was restricted to one tumor region; therefore, heterogeneity remains possible.

This chain joins TRBV9 and TRBJ1-2, with 9 bases aligning to TRBD1. Here the sequenced sample was lymph node tissue, taken before any cancer treatment. This receptor was identified in a male donor aged 60 or over with stage I squamous cell lung carcinoma. This chain's CDR3 is CASSLQQGAGYTF. The CDR3 nucleotides are TGTGCCAGCAGCCTTCAACAGGGGGCTGGCTACACCTTC.